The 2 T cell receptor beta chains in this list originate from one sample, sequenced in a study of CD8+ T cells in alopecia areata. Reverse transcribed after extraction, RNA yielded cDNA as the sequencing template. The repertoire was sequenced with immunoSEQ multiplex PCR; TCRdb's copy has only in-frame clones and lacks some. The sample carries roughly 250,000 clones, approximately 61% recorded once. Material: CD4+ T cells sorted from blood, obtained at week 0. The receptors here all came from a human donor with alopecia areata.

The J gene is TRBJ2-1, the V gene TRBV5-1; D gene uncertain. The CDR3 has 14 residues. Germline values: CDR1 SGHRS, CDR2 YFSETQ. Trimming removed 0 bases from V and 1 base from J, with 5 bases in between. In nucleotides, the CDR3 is TGCGCCAGCAGCTTGGGGGGTTCCTACAATGAGCAGTTCTTC. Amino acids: CASSLGGSYNEQFF.

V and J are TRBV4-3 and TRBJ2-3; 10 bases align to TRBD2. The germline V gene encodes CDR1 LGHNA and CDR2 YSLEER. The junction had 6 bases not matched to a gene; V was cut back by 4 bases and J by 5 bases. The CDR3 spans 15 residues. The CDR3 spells CASSRRTSGEDTQYF. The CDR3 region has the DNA TGCGCCAGCAGCCGCCGGACTAGCGGCGAAGATACGCAGTATTTT.